The clone carrying this TCR beta chain was detected many times. The antigen is undetermined. With 10-nucleotide random UMIs, 5'RACE was used to make the cDNA. Over 160 million TCR-beta sequences from 15-18 subjects came out of each sequencing run. Each CDR3 protein is one row after TCRdb ran MiXCR on the 5' RACE reads. The repertoire holds 55,000 to 65,000 distinct CDR3 sequences, with less than 4% as singletons. The sample originates from a study of neurological immune-mediated disorders. General study findings and limits: The absence of shared CDR3 amino acid sequences among expanded clones across subjects suggests private repertoires in all groups.

V gave up 4 bases and J gave up 6 bases, with 10 bases separating them. Germline-derived CDR1 and CDR2 are SGDLS and YYNGEE. CDR3 size: 13 residues. The source of this sequence is a woman aged 45-59 years with multiple sclerosis. This chain links TRBV9 with TRBJ2-2; D gene ambiguous. The specimen sequenced was PBMCs. In DNA, the CDR3 is TGTGCCAGCAGCCCTTCACCGGCCGGGGAGCTGTTTTTT. Amino acid sequence: CASSPSPAGELFF.